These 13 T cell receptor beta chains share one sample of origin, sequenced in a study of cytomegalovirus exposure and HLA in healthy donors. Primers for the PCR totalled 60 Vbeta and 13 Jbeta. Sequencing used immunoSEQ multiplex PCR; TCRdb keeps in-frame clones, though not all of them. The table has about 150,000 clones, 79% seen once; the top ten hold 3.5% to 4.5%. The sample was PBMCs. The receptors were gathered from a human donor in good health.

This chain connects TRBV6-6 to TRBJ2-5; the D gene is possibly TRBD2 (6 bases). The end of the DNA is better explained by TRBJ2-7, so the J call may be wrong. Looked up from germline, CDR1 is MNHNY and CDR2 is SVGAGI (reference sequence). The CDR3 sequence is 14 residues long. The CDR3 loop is CASRGDSRLYEQYF. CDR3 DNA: TGTGCCAGCAGAGGGGACTCCAGACTCTACGAGCAGTACTTC.

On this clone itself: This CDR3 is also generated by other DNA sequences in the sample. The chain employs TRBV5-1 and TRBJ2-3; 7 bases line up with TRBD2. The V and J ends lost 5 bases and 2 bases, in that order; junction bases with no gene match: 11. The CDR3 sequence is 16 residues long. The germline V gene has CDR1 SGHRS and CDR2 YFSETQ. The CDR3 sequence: CASSSGLAGDTDTQYF. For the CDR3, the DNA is TGCGCCAGCAGTTCAGGACTCGCGGGGGACACAGATACGCAGTATTTT.

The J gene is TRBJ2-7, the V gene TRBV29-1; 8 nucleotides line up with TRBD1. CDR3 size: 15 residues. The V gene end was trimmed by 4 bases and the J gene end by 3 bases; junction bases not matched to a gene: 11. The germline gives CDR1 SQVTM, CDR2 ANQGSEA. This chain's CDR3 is CSVVRPTGANYEQYF. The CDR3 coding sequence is TGCAGCGTTGTACGACCGACAGGGGCTAACTACGAGCAGTACTTC.

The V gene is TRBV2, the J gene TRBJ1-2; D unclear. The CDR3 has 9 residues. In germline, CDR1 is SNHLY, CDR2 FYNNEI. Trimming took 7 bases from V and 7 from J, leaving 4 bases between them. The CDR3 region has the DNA TGTGCCAGCAAGAGTGGCTACACCTTC. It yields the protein CASKSGYTF.

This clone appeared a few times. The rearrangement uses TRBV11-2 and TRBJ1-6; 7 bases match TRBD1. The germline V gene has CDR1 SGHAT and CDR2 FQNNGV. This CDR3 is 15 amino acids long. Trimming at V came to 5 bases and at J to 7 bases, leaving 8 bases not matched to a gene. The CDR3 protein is CASSATGRTNSPLHF. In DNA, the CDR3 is TGTGCCAGCAGCGCGACAGGGAGGACCAATTCACCCCTCCACTTT.

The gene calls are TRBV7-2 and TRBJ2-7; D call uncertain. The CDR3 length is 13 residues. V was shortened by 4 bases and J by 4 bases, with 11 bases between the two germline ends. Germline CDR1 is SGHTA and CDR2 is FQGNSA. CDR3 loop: CASSSVGRYEQYF. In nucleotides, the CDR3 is TGTGCCAGCAGCTCGGTGGGCCGATACGAGCAGTACTTC.

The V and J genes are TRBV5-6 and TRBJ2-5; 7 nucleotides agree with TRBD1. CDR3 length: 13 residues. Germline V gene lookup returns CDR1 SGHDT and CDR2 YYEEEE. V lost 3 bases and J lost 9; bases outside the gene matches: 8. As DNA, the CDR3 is TGTGCCAGCAGCTCCACAGGGGCCGGGGCCCAGTACTTC. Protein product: CASSSTGAGAQYF.

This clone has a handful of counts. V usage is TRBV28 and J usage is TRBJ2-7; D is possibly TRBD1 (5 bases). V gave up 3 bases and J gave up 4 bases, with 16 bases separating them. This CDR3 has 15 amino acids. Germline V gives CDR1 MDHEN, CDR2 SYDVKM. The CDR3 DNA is TGTGCCAGCAGTTTTAGGGGCCAACGAAGTTACGAGCAGTACTTC. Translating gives CASSFRGQRSYEQYF.

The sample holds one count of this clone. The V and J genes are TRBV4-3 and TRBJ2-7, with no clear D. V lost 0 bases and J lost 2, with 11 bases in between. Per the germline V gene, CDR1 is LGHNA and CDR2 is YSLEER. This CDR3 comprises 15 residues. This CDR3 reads CASSQDTQFTYEQYF. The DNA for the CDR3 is TGCGCCAGCAGCCAAGACACCCAGTTCACCTACGAGCAGTACTTC.

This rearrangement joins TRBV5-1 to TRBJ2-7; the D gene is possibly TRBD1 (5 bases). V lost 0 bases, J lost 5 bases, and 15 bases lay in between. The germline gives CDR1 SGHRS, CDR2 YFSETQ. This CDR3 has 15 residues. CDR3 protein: CASSLAGQGKHEQYF. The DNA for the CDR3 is TGCGCCAGCAGCTTGGCCGGCCAGGGTAAGCACGAGCAGTACTTC.

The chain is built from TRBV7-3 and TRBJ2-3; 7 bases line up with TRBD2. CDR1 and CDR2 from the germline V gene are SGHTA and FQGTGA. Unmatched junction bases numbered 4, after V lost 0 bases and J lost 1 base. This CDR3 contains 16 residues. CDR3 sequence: CASSLTGGSGTDTQYF. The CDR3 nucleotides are TGTGCCAGCAGCTTAACCGGCGGGAGTGGCACAGATACGCAGTATTTT. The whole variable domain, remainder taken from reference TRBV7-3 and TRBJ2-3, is GAGVSQTPSNKVTEKGKYVELRCDPISGHTALYWYRQSLGQGPEFLIYFQGTGAADDSGLPNDRFFAVRPEGSVSTLKIQRTERGDSAVYLCASSLTGGSGTDTQYFGPGTRLTVL.

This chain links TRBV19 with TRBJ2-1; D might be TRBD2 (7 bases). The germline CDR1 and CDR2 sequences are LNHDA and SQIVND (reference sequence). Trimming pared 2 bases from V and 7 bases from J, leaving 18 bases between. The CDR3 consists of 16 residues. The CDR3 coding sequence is TGTGCCAGTAGTATAAGAGGGGGGGCGTGGGGAAATGAGCAGTTCTTC. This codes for CASSIRGGAWGNEQFF.

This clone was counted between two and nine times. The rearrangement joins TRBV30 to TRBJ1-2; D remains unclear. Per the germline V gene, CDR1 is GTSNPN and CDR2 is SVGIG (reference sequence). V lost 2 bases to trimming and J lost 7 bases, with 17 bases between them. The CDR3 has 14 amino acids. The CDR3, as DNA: TGTGCCTGGAGTACCTCCTCGAGCGGATTTGGCTACACCTTC. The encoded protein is CAWSTSSSGFGYTF.